Following are 30 T cell receptor beta chains from one sample sequenced in a study of T-cell reconstitution after alpha-beta-depleted transplantation in children. Unique molecular identifiers were used to barcode this TCRbeta library. One entry per CDR3 protein, called by TCRdb with MiXCR from the PCR reads. The sample yields about 230,000 distinct CDR3 sequences, about 9.6% seen once. The sequencing here drew on PBMCs from the stem cell graft donor, taken from the stem cell graft. These receptors originate from a human donor who donated a stem cell graft to a child with SCID.

This sequence joins TRBV10-3 and TRBJ1-4; D is uncertain. This CDR3 is 13 amino acids long. Germline V lookup: CDR1 ENHRY, CDR2 SYGVKD. The V gene lost 7 bases and the J gene lost 7 bases, with 13 bases spanning the gap. CDR3 in amino acids: CAITGDLGEKLFF. In DNA form, the CDR3 reads TGTGCCATCACTGGCGACCTGGGTGAAAAACTGTTTTTT.

This clonotype was picked up many times. The chain joins TRBV5-1 to TRBJ2-7; 7 nucleotides agree with TRBD1. V was pared by 1 base and J by 2 bases, with 15 bases of the junction left unmatched. The germline CDR1 and CDR2 sequences are SGHRS and YFSETQ. This CDR3 spans 18 amino acids. CDR3 nucleotide sequence: TGCGCCAGCAGCTTGAACCGACGGACAGGATTAAACACCTACGAGCAGTACTTC. It specifies CASSLNRRTGLNTYEQYF.

The sample holds many counts of this clonotype. The chain employs TRBV12-3 or TRBV12-4 and TRBJ1-4; TRBD1 matches 9 bases. The length of the CDR3 is 18 residues. J gave up 2 bases and V 7 bases, and 14 bases lay outside the gene matches. The chain's CDR3 is CASTDSRDRAWTNEKLFF. The CDR3 DNA follows: TGTGCCAGCACCGATTCCCGGGACAGGGCATGGACTAATGAAAAACTGTTTTTT.

This clonotype was recorded many times. The chain carries TRBV7-9 and TRBJ1-5, with 8 bases identical to TRBD1. Germline CDR1 reads SEHNR; CDR2 reads FQNEAQ (reference sequence). V shed 3 bases, J shed 1 base, and the junction held 2 bases outside the gene matches. The CDR3 sequence is 15 residues long. The CDR3 region has the DNA TGTGCCAGCAGCTTGACAGGGGTGAGCAATCAGCCCCAGCATTTT. Residues: CASSLTGVSNQPQHF. Looking up the rest from reference TRBV7-9 and TRBJ1-5 gives the full variable domain: DTGVSQNPRHKITKRGQNVTFRCDPISEHNRLYWYRQTLGQGPEFLTYFQNEAQLEKSRLLSDRFSAERPKGSFSTLEIQRTEQGDSAMYLCASSLTGVSNQPQHFGDGTRLSIL.

This clonotype was picked up many times. The V gene is TRBV20-1, the J gene TRBJ1-1; unclear D gene. CDR3 length: 13 residues. Trimming shortened V by 5 bases and J by 6 bases, and 16 bases separated the two germline ends. Germline V lookup: CDR1 DFQATT, CDR2 SNEGSKA (reference sequence). The CDR3 DNA follows: TGCAGTGCTCCGGGCCCCACGAGGGCTGAAGCTTTCTTT. Protein: CSAPGPTRAEAFF.

This clonotype has at least ten counts. The chain recombines TRBV20-1 with TRBJ2-1; D remains ambiguous. Germline V lookup: CDR1 DFQATT, CDR2 SNEGSKA (reference sequence). V dropped 6 bases and J dropped 1 base, with 13 bases sitting between them. This CDR3 spans 14 amino acids. CDR3: CSAGGADSYNEQFF. The CDR3 region has the DNA TGCAGTGCGGGTGGCGCGGATTCCTACAATGAGCAGTTCTTC.

This clonotype was observed at least ten times. The rearrangement uses TRBV7-2 and TRBJ1-2; possibly TRBD1 for D (5 bases). Germline lookup yields CDR1 SGHTA and CDR2 FQGNSA. The length of the CDR3 is 15 residues. The V and J ends lost 5 bases and 5 bases respectively, with 18 bases between them. In nucleotides, the CDR3 is TGTGCCAGCAGCATCCCCTCGGGGGGAAGATATGGCTACACCTTC. Translation gives CASSIPSGGRYGYTF.

At least ten counts were recorded for this clonotype. The rearrangement links TRBV12-3 or TRBV12-4 to TRBJ2-7; 7 bases are shared with TRBD1. V shed 8 bases and J 3 bases; nucleotides not matched to a gene: 7. The CDR3 totals 13 residues. CDR3 in amino acids: CASYRAGGYEQYF. DNA of the CDR3: TGTGCCAGCTACCGAGCAGGGGGCTACGAGCAGTACTTC.

This clonotype appeared a few times. This rearrangement joins TRBV7-2 to TRBJ2-1, with 10 bases aligning to TRBD2. The CDR3 totals 17 residues. Looked up from germline, CDR1 is SGHTA and CDR2 is FQGNSA. The junction had 9 bases not matched to a gene; V was cut back by 4 bases and J by 3 bases. The CDR3 here is CASSSQVASGGYNEQFF. CDR3 sequence (DNA): TGTGCCAGCAGCTCCCAGGTGGCTAGCGGGGGCTACAATGAGCAGTTCTTC.

At least ten counts were recorded for this clonotype. The gene calls are TRBV7-3 and TRBJ2-1; 16 positions agree with TRBD2. The CDR3 loop spans 17 amino acids. The V gene end was trimmed by 5 bases and the J gene end by 7 bases; junction bases not matched to a gene: 8. Per germline, CDR1 SGHTA and CDR2 FQGTGA. Written as DNA, the CDR3 is TGTGCCAGCAGCCCCCCGGGACTAGCGGGGGGGCAGAATGAGCAGTTCTTC. It yields the protein CASSPPGLAGGQNEQFF. The whole variable domain, filled in from reference TRBV7-3 and TRBJ2-1, reads GAGVSQTPSNKVTEKGKYVELRCDPISGHTALYWYRQSLGQGPEFLIYFQGTGAADDSGLPNDRFFAVRPEGSVSTLKIQRTERGDSAVYLCASSPPGLAGGQNEQFFGPGTRLTVL.

This clonotype has ten or more counts. The rearrangement links TRBV10-1 to TRBJ2-7; the D gene could be TRBD1 or TRBD2 (5 bases each). Trimming pared 8 bases from V and 6 bases from J, leaving 11 bases between. Per germline, CDR1 WNHNN and CDR2 SYGVQD (reference sequence). The CDR3 totals 11 residues. CDR3 in amino acids: CASVKRGEQYF. The CDR3 DNA is TGCGCCAGCGTAAAGAGGGGCGAGCAGTACTTC.

This clonotype was counted at least ten times. The chain is built from TRBV11-2 and TRBJ2-4, with 10 positions matching TRBD1. Trimming cost V 5 bases and J 2 bases; bases outside gene matches: 15. The CDR3 spans 19 residues. The germline gives CDR1 SGHAT, CDR2 FQNNGV. CDR3 residues: CASSTVGTGATLTKNIQYF. DNA for the CDR3: TGTGCCAGCAGCACGGTGGGGACAGGGGCGACACTGACCAAAAACATTCAGTACTTC.

This clonotype appeared many times. The chain links TRBV5-5 to TRBJ1-5; no definite D call. The CDR3 length is 14 residues. Trimming stripped 0 bases from V and 10 bases from J, with 14 bases between. The germline V gene has CDR1 SGHKS and CDR2 YYEKEE (reference sequence). DNA of the CDR3: TGTGCCAGCAGCTTGGAACTGATCGCCGGACCCCAGCATTTT. Amino acid sequence: CASSLELIAGPQHF.

At least ten counts were recorded for this clonotype. V and J are TRBV10-3 and TRBJ2-7; TRBD1 aligns across 10 bases. This CDR3 region has 15 residues. J gave up 2 bases and V 3 bases, and 4 bases lay outside the gene matches. The V gene's germline CDR1 is ENHRY and CDR2 SYGVKD. The CDR3 is CAISDRGQGTYEQYF. The CDR3 DNA reads TGTGCCATCAGTGATCGGGGACAGGGGACCTACGAGCAGTACTTC.

This clonotype was observed a handful of times. The chain uses TRBV5-1 and TRBJ2-7; D is perhaps TRBD2 (6 bases). The germline V and J ends were trimmed by 4 bases and 9 bases, with 20 bases remaining between them. This CDR3 region has 14 residues. CDR1 is SGHRS, CDR2 YFSETQ, per germline. In DNA form, the CDR3 reads TGCGCCAGCAGCACCTCCGGGACTCCCCTCACGCAGTACTTC. It translates to CASSTSGTPLTQYF.

This clonotype was detected many times. The rearrangement uses TRBV7-8 and TRBJ2-5; D call uncertain. The CDR3 has 14 amino acids. V shed 3 bases and J shed 2 bases, with 10 bases lying between them. CDR1 and CDR2 from the germline V gene are SGHVS and FQNEAQ. CDR3 sequence reads: CASSFSQTQETQYF. The CDR3 DNA reads as TGTGCCAGCAGCTTCTCACAAACACAAGAGACCCAGTACTTC. The whole variable domain, remainder taken from reference TRBV7-8 and TRBJ2-5, is GAGVSQSPRYKVAKRGQDVALRCDPISGHVSLFWYQQALGQGPEFLTYFQNEAQLDKSGLPSDRFFAERPEGSVSTLKIQRTQQEDSAVYLCASSFSQTQETQYFGPGTRLLVL.

In this sample, this clonotype turned up a few times. The chain employs TRBV7-2 and TRBJ2-3; TRBD2 agrees at 8 bases. Per the germline V gene, CDR1 is SGHTA and CDR2 is FQGNSA. CDR3 length: 15 amino acids. V dropped 3 bases and J dropped 1; count of bases not matched to a gene: 3. The CDR3 protein is CASSFQRGRTDTQYF. The CDR3 coding sequence is TGTGCCAGCAGCTTTCAGCGGGGGCGCACAGATACGCAGTATTTT.

This clonotype has at least ten counts. The rearrangement links TRBV20-1 to TRBJ1-1; 8 bases line up with TRBD1. The CDR3 totals 14 residues. CDR1 DFQATT and CDR2 SNEGSKA come from the germline V gene (reference sequence). V lost 5 bases and J lost 1; bases outside the gene matches: 6. CDR3 region: CSAPTGGRNTEAFF. The CDR3 DNA follows: TGCAGTGCTCCTACAGGGGGGAGGAACACTGAAGCTTTCTTT.

This clonotype was recorded many times. The CDR3 spells CSASDRVPPYEQYF. The CDR3 bases are TGCAGTGCTAGTGACAGGGTCCCCCCCTACGAGCAGTACTTC. This rearrangement joins TRBV20-1 to TRBJ2-7, with TRBD1 identical over 7 bases. The CDR3 has 14 amino acids. Germline V gene data show CDR1 as DFQATT and CDR2 as SNEGSKA (reference sequence). The ends lost 3 bases at V and 2 bases at J; junction bases unmatched: 7.

At least ten counts were recorded for this clonotype. This chain's CDR3 is CASSLVSSGGYGYTF. DNA of the CDR3: TGCGCCAGCAGCTTGGTATCCTCCGGCGGCTATGGCTACACCTTC. The V gene is TRBV5-1, the J gene TRBJ1-2; D ambiguous. Per the germline V gene, CDR1 is SGHRS and CDR2 is YFSETQ. This CDR3 region has 15 residues. Trimming removed 0 bases from V and 4 bases from J, with 13 bases in between.

This clonotype was seen repeatedly, ten times or more. This chain connects TRBV29-1 to TRBJ1-1; D may be TRBD1 (5 bases). The length of the CDR3 is 12 residues. Germline V gives CDR1 SQVTM, CDR2 ANQGSEA. Trimming pared 4 bases from V and 4 bases from J, leaving 10 bases between. CDR3: CSVAGDGTEAFF. CDR3 sequence (DNA): TGCAGCGTTGCGGGGGACGGCACTGAAGCTTTCTTT.

This clonotype came up many times. The CDR3 loop is CASSFLSSLGAGTDTQYF. The CDR3 bases are TGTGCCAGCAGCTTTTTGTCGTCTTTGGGGGCGGGCACAGATACGCAGTATTTT. V usage is TRBV5-6 and J usage is TRBJ2-3, with a weak D call TRBD1 (6 bases). CDR1 and CDR2 from the germline V gene are SGHDT and YYEEEE. This CDR3 contains 18 residues. V was pared by 2 bases and J by 1 base, with 20 bases between.

Ten or more counts support this clonotype. This sequence joins TRBV10-3 and TRBJ1-1; D is uncertain. The CDR3 length is 13 residues. With 2 bases removed from V and 3 bases from J, the gap between germline ends came to 7 bases. The germline gives CDR1 ENHRY, CDR2 SYGVKD. The CDR3 region has the DNA TGTGCCATCAGTGAGACGTGGGACACTGAAGCTTTCTTT. Amino acids: CAISETWDTEAFF.

This clonotype was detected many times. V and J are TRBV5-1 and TRBJ2-7; 14 positions agree with TRBD2. Trimming at V came to 4 bases and at J to 2 bases, leaving 5 bases not matched to a gene. The CDR3 totals 16 residues. CDR1 is SGHRS, CDR2 YFSETQ, per germline. For the CDR3, the DNA is TGCGCCAGCAGCCCCTGGACTAGCGGGGGGACCTACGAGCAGTACTTC. It encodes CASSPWTSGGTYEQYF.

To note about this clonotype: A much larger clone sits a single nucleotide away, making a read error possible. The J gene is TRBJ2-1, the V gene TRBV3-1; no clear D gene. The CDR3 runs to 16 residues. Germline CDR1 LGHDT, CDR2 YNNKEL (reference sequence). Deletions cut 0 bases from V and 7 bases from J, with 16 bases between. The CDR3 DNA reads as TGTGCCAGCAGCCAAGAATTCTCGAGCTTCGCGAATGAGCAGTTCTTC. Its translation: CASSQEFSSFANEQFF.

This clonotype has more than one count but fewer than ten. CDR3 sequence reads: CASNTPRVGKNIQYF. CDR3 nucleotides: TGTGCCAGCAATACCCCCAGGGTGGGCAAAAACATTCAGTACTTC. The chain has TRBV28 and TRBJ2-4, with a weak D call TRBD1 (5 bases). The CDR3 length is 15 residues. V lost 7 bases and J lost 3, with 16 bases in between. Germline V lookup: CDR1 MDHEN, CDR2 SYDVKM.

The chain has TRBV12-3 or TRBV12-4 and TRBJ2-7; 8 bases agree with TRBD1. This CDR3 region has 15 residues. J lost 6 bases, V lost 6 bases, and 13 bases had no gene match. CDR3 amino acids: CASSRTGHPTVEQYF. CDR3 bases: TGTGCCAGCAGCCGGACAGGGCACCCGACGGTCGAGCAGTACTTC.

In its sample, this clonotype was seen many times. V usage is TRBV5-1 and J usage is TRBJ2-7, with D unclear. The V end was cut by 4 bases, the J end by 1 base, with 9 bases between. The CDR3 runs to 13 residues. Germline assignment: CDR1 SGHRS and CDR2 YFSETQ. The CDR3 DNA sequence: TGCGCCAGCAGCCCTGCTGGGTCCTACGAGCAGTACTTC. Amino acid sequence: CASSPAGSYEQYF.

This clonotype was seen at least ten times. The V gene is TRBV7-9, the J gene TRBJ1-3; the match to TRBD1 covers 9 bases. The CDR3 contains 15 residues. J gave up 2 bases and V 4 bases, and 3 bases lay outside the gene matches. Germline CDR1 SEHNR, CDR2 FQNEAQ (reference sequence). CDR3 coding DNA: TGTGCCAGCAGCTCGGGGACAGGGACTGGAAACACCATATATTTT. Residues: CASSSGTGTGNTIYF.

The sample holds many counts of this clonotype. The chain links TRBV6-4 to TRBJ2-3; tentative D call: TRBD1 (6 bases). Germline-derived CDR1 and CDR2 are MRHNA and SNTAGT. The CDR3 consists of 14 residues. The V gene lost 4 bases and the J gene lost 0 bases, with 8 bases spanning the gap. The CDR3 sequence is CASSAGASTDTQYF. In DNA form, the CDR3 reads TGTGCCAGCAGTGCAGGGGCTAGCACAGATACGCAGTATTTT.